This TCR beta chain came from a study of blood T cell repertoires in COVID-19. At the level of the study: Whether acute or convalescent, the COVID-19 samples came from the United States, Italy and Spain. PBMCs, B-cell-depleted T cells, or T cells were the source of the cDNA or gDNA that made up the material.

Per the authors' pipeline: Amplification of reference gene primers provided the estimated nucleated cell counts. Data came from immunoSEQ multiplex PCR; TCRdb stores just in-frame clones and leaves some out. V and J calls and clone size follow that table, whereas D and trimming were derived from the DNA. The table records a few hundred thousand clones, roughly 90% of them present only once. In germline, CDR1 is MNHEY, CDR2 SMNVEV (reference sequence). CDR3 length: 14 amino acids. Worth noting for this clone: An end of the junction does not agree with germline; a read error may underlie this.

The sequenced sample consisted of peripheral blood. The chain combines TRBV27 with TRBJ1-2; no clear D gene. The TCR was taken from a woman aged 55 to 70 with acute or convalescent COVID-19. CDR3 DNA: TGTGCCACCAGTCTGAACTCCCTAGTGGGTGGCTACACCTTC. It specifies CATSLNSLVGGYTF.